This T cell receptor (beta chain) was observed in a study of blood T cells in healthy people across ages. The length of the CDR3 is 15 residues. Germline V gene sequence: CDR1 MDHEN, CDR2 SYDVKM. The V segment lost 7 bases and the J segment 1 base; nucleotides outside the gene matches: 7. A J-beta primer mix and a sample-barcoded 5' primer were used in a second PCR of roughly 6 to 11 cycles. TCRdb processed the 5' RACE reads anew with MiXCR; each CDR3 protein has one entry. The sample contains some 750,000 distinct CDR3 sequences, 20% to 25% of which appear only once. This clonotype was counted only a few times.

The material sequenced was blood. This TCR derives from a man aged 65-85 years in good health. J is TRBJ2-4 and V is TRBV28, with 7 positions matching TRBD1. The CDR3 reads CASNTQGWAKNIQYF. CDR3 sequence (DNA): TGTGCCAGCAACACACAGGGGTGGGCCAAAAACATTCAGTACTTC.